One and the same sample provided the 32 T cell receptor beta chains below, sequenced in a study of CD8+ T cells in alopecia areata. Reverse transcribed after extraction, RNA yielded cDNA as the sequencing template. Only in-frame clones appear in the TCRdb table, and some are missing; sequencing was by immunoSEQ multiplex PCR. The sample yields about 250,000 clones, around three fifths seen once. Documented treatment: oral pan-JAK inhibitor, 5-10 mg twice daily. Material: CD4+ T cells sorted from blood, obtained at approximately week 52, from a patient treated with tofacitinib. Receptors originate from a human donor with alopecia areata.

This chain uses TRBV6-5 with TRBJ2-5, with D hard to call. This CDR3 has 14 amino acids. V dropped 0 bases and J dropped 5 bases, with 10 bases sitting between them. Germline V gene lookup returns CDR1 MNHEY and CDR2 SVGAGI. The CDR3 protein is CASSYSIGPETQYF. CDR3 coding DNA: TGTGCCAGCAGTTACTCGATTGGTCCGGAGACCCAGTACTTC.

The chain couples TRBV13 to TRBJ2-5; 12 bases match TRBD2. The CDR3 runs 15 residues. V dropped 4 bases and J dropped 5; count of bases not matched to a gene: 5. CDR1 is PRHDT and CDR2 is FYEKMQ in the germline V gene (reference sequence). The DNA of the CDR3 is TGTGCCAGCAGCTACCTAGCGGGGGGGCAGGAGACCCAGTACTTC. Protein sequence: CASSYLAGGQETQYF.

This clone came up a few times. This sequence joins TRBV7-2 and TRBJ1-4, with D unresolved. This CDR3 has 14 amino acids. The V and J ends lost 6 bases and 4 bases respectively, with 12 bases between them. Per germline, CDR1 SGHTA and CDR2 FQGNSA. The CDR3 DNA follows: TGTGCCAGCAGTTTATGGTCCTTTAATGAAAAACTGTTTTTT. This encodes CASSLWSFNEKLFF.

V gene TRBV18 combines with J gene TRBJ1-4; TRBD1 is a possible D gene (5 bases). Germline CDR1 and CDR2: KGHSH and LQKENI. The CDR3 has 15 residues. With 6 bases removed from V and 4 bases from J, the gap between germline ends came to 15 bases. The chain's CDR3 is CASSSRTGLNEKLFF. CDR3 bases: TGTGCCAGCTCGTCCAGGACGGGACTTAATGAAAAACTGTTTTTT.

This sequence joins TRBV7-8 and TRBJ1-5; no firm D call. From germline, CDR1 is SGHVS and CDR2 FQNEAQ. The germline V and J ends were trimmed by 5 bases and 0 bases, with 5 bases remaining between them. This CDR3 spans 13 amino acids. CDR3 DNA: TGTGCCAGCAGCATAGATAGCAATCAGCCCCAGCATTTT. This codes for CASSIDSNQPQHF.

The rearrangement joins TRBV7-2 to TRBJ2-1, with 10 bases matching TRBD1. Germline V gene sequence: CDR1 SGHTA, CDR2 FQGNSA. V gave up 1 base and J gave up 0 bases; unmatched junction bases: 0. This CDR3 contains 16 residues. The CDR3 DNA follows: TGTGCCAGCAGCTTAGGGGACAGGGGCTCCTACAATGAGCAGTTCTTC. This gives the protein CASSLGDRGSYNEQFF.

In DNA, the CDR3 is TGCAGCGTCACAACCTTGCTCGAGCAGTACTTC. It translates to CSVTTLLEQYF. V is TRBV29-1 and J is TRBJ2-7, with D hard to call. Germline loops: CDR1 SQVTM, CDR2 ANQGSEA. CDR3 size: 11 residues. V lost 6 bases and J 6 bases, leaving 12 bases between the germline ends.

With regard to this clone: Other DNA sequences in this sample translate to the same CDR3. V is TRBV30 and J is TRBJ1-5; the D is unclear. V was pared by 0 bases and J by 1 base, with 4 bases between. Germline V gives CDR1 GTSNPN, CDR2 SVGIG (reference sequence). This CDR3 is 13 amino acids long. The DNA of the CDR3 is TGTGCCTGGAGTGTACGAAGCAATCAGCCCCAGCATTTT. Its protein product is CAWSVRSNQPQHF.

The J gene is TRBJ2-7, the V gene TRBV30; D is perhaps TRBD2 (5 bases). Germline V CDR1 and CDR2: GTSNPN, SVGIG (reference sequence). The CDR3 length is 12 residues. Trimming stripped 7 bases from V and 2 bases from J, with 12 bases between. The CDR3 nucleotides read TGTGCCTCCAAAATCGGGACCTACGAGCAGTACTTC. It translates to CASKIGTYEQYF. Together with reference TRBV30 and TRBJ2-7, the CDR3 gives the full variable domain: SQTIHQWPATLVQPVGSPLSLECTVEGTSNPNLYWYRQAAGRGLQLLFYSVGIGQISSEVPQNLSASRPQDRQFILSSKKLLLSDSGFYLCASKIGTYEQYFGPGTRLTVT.

This chain connects TRBV4-3 to TRBJ1-2; D perhaps matches TRBD1 (5 bases). The CDR3 has 14 residues. Germline V gene sequence: CDR1 LGHNA, CDR2 YSLEER. Deletions cut 0 bases from V and 7 bases from J, with 12 bases between. The CDR3 DNA reads as TGCGCCAGCAGCCAAGAATTCAGGGCGGGTGGCTACACCTTC. Its translation: CASSQEFRAGGYTF.

V gene TRBV6-5 combines with J gene TRBJ2-2, with TRBD1 matching 7 bases. Trimming removed 4 bases from V and 7 bases from J; junction bases left unmatched: 9. This CDR3 is 15 amino acids long. From germline, CDR1 is MNHEY and CDR2 SVGAGI. CDR3 sequence (DNA): TGTGCCAGCAGTTCGACAGGGAGATCAGGCGGGGAGCTGTTTTTT. This encodes CASSSTGRSGGELFF.

This clone was recorded once. The rearrangement joins TRBV27 to TRBJ2-2; D is ambiguous. CDR1 is MNHEY, CDR2 SMNVEV, per germline (reference sequence). The CDR3 length is 14 residues. Deletions cut 5 bases from V and 6 bases from J, with 13 bases between. CDR3 sequence: CASSISTQAGELFF. In DNA, the CDR3 is TGTGCCAGCAGTATTAGTACTCAGGCCGGGGAGCTGTTTTTT.

V usage is TRBV9 and J usage is TRBJ2-5, with D possibly TRBD1 on 6 matching bases. The CDR3 has 14 residues. V lost 3 bases and J lost 5, with 14 bases in between. Germline loops: CDR1 SGDLS, CDR2 YYNGEE. The CDR3 region is CASSASQGAETQYF. CDR3 nucleotides: TGTGCCAGCAGCGCCTCACAGGGCGCGGAGACCCAGTACTTC.

The V and J genes are TRBV30 and TRBJ2-6; possible D gene TRBD2, 7 bases. Trimming stripped 1 base from V and 1 base from J, with 14 bases between. Germline CDR1 and CDR2: GTSNPN and SVGIG (reference sequence). The CDR3 is 17 residues long. The CDR3 DNA reads TGTGCCTGGAGTGCGGCGGGGGCGCTTTCTGGGGCCAACGTCCTGACTTTC. Translating gives CAWSAAGALSGANVLTF. Drawing the rest from reference TRBV30 and TRBJ2-6, the complete variable domain is SQTIHQWPATLVQPVGSPLSLECTVEGTSNPNLYWYRQAAGRGLQLLFYSVGIGQISSEVPQNLSASRPQDRQFILSSKKLLLSDSGFYLCAWSAAGALSGANVLTFGAGSRLTVL.

As concerns this clone: The same CDR3 is also encoded by other DNA sequences in this sample. This chain joins TRBV29-1 and TRBJ2-3, with TRBD2 as a possible D gene (5 bases). V shed 3 bases and J shed 4 bases, with 5 bases lying between them. CDR1 and CDR2 (germline): SQVTM, ANQGSEA. This CDR3 comprises 11 residues. The CDR3 DNA sequence: TGCAGCGTTGAGGGAGCAGATACGCAGTATTTT. Its protein is CSVEGADTQYF.

This clone was detected only a few times. The chain has TRBV19 and TRBJ1-6, with D hard to call. The CDR3 is 14 residues long. Germline V gene data show CDR1 as LNHDA and CDR2 as SQIVND (reference sequence). V lost 2 bases to trimming and J lost 10 bases, with 12 bases between them. The CDR3 loop is CASSIPGKESPLHF. The DNA of the CDR3 is TGTGCCAGTAGTATACCCGGGAAGGAGTCACCCCTCCACTTT.

This clone was picked up a small number of times. The chain is built from TRBV29-1 and TRBJ2-7, with D hard to call. Germline V gives CDR1 SQVTM, CDR2 ANQGSEA. Trimming removed 4 bases from V and 0 bases from J, with 13 bases in between. CDR3 size: 14 residues. The CDR3, as DNA: TGCAGCGTTGGTATTACGCGCCTCTCCTACGAGCAGTACTTC. It codes for CSVGITRLSYEQYF.

J is TRBJ1-2 and V is TRBV30; no clear D. The CDR3 length is 14 residues. CDR1 is GTSNPN, CDR2 SVGIG, per germline (reference sequence). V shed 2 bases and J shed 7 bases, with 17 bases lying between them. The CDR3 reads CAWSIRVGSGGYTF. CDR3 nucleotides: TGTGCCTGGAGTATAAGGGTTGGATCTGGTGGCTACACCTTC. Variable domain in full (rest from reference TRBV30 and TRBJ1-2): SQTIHQWPATLVQPVGSPLSLECTVEGTSNPNLYWYRQAAGRGLQLLFYSVGIGQISSEVPQNLSASRPQDRQFILSSKKLLLSDSGFYLCAWSIRVGSGGYTFGSGTRLTVV.

The rearrangement links TRBV27 to TRBJ1-4; D is possibly TRBD1 (6 bases). The CDR3 has 14 residues. V was clipped by 3 bases and J by 8 bases, with 13 bases between them. Per the germline V gene, CDR1 is MNHEY and CDR2 is SMNVEV (reference sequence). CDR3 region: CASSLLGTSEKLFF. As DNA, the CDR3 is TGTGCCAGCAGTTTGTTAGGGACATCAGAAAAACTGTTTTTT.

The chain is built from TRBV29-1 and TRBJ2-1, with TRBD2 as a possible D gene (5 bases). The CDR3 has 11 residues. The germline V gene encodes CDR1 SQVTM and CDR2 ANQGSEA. V lost 5 bases, J lost 15 bases, and 17 bases lay in between. The CDR3 loop reads CSVYLGERWFF. In nucleotides, the CDR3 is TGCAGCGTTTACCTCGGGGAACGGTGGTTCTTC.

CDR3 sequence reads: CSVDPGQMNTEAFF. As DNA, the CDR3 is TGCAGCGTAGACCCGGGACAGATGAACACTGAAGCTTTCTTT. This chain connects TRBV29-1 to TRBJ1-1, with 7 bases that match TRBD1. The V gene end was trimmed by 6 bases and the J gene end by 0 bases; junction bases not matched to a gene: 7. Germline CDR1 SQVTM, CDR2 ANQGSEA. The CDR3 is 14 residues long. The whole variable domain, filled in from reference TRBV29-1 and TRBJ1-1, reads SAVISQKPSRDICQRGTSLTIQCQVDSQVTMMFWYRQQPGQSLTLIATANQGSEATYESGFVIDKFPISRPNLTFSTLTVSNMSPEDSSIYLCSVDPGQMNTEAFFGQGTRLTVV.

V usage is TRBV29-1 and J usage is TRBJ1-2; D is unclear. Germline V lookup: CDR1 SQVTM, CDR2 ANQGSEA. This CDR3 comprises 12 residues. Deletions cut 4 bases from V and 8 bases from J, with 14 bases between. This CDR3 reads CSVVALPGGYTF. CDR3 in DNA: TGCAGCGTTGTGGCCCTTCCGGGGGGCTACACCTTC.

This clone was seen a handful of times. The chain has TRBV29-1 and TRBJ2-1, with 9 bases matching TRBD2. Germline V gene data show CDR1 as SQVTM and CDR2 as ANQGSEA. The length of the CDR3 is 15 residues. The J segment lost 7 bases and the V segment lost 2 bases, leaving 9 bases of the junction unmatched. Written as DNA, the CDR3 is TGCAGCGTTGAACCCCAGCGGGGGGCGGGGAATGAGCAGTTCTTC. It codes for CSVEPQRGAGNEQFF.

The V call is TRBV29-1, the J call TRBJ1-1, with 10 positions matching TRBD1. Trimming took 0 bases from V and 1 from J; bases not matched to a gene: 5. Germline values: CDR1 SQVTM, CDR2 ANQGSEA. This CDR3 contains 16 residues. The CDR3 DNA is TGCAGCGTTGAAGACCCCGGACAGGGGGAGAACACTGAAGCTTTCTTT. Residues: CSVEDPGQGENTEAFF. Combining the CDR3 with reference TRBV29-1 and TRBJ1-1 gives the whole variable domain SAVISQKPSRDICQRGTSLTIQCQVDSQVTMMFWYRQQPGQSLTLIATANQGSEATYESGFVIDKFPISRPNLTFSTLTVSNMSPEDSSIYLCSVEDPGQGENTEAFFGQGTRLTVV.

The chain links TRBV7-2 to TRBJ1-6, with 7 bases that match TRBD1. CDR1 and CDR2 from the germline V gene are SGHTA and FQGNSA. This CDR3 comprises 15 residues. J gave up 3 bases and V 4 bases, and 3 bases lay outside the gene matches. DNA for the CDR3: TGTGCCAGCAGCTCTGGGACAGTCTATAATTCACCCCTCCACTTT. This sequence encodes CASSSGTVYNSPLHF. The complete variable domain, with remaining parts taken from reference TRBV7-2 and TRBJ1-6, reads GAGVSQSPSNKVTEKGKDVELRCDPISGHTALYWYRQSLGQGLEFLIYFQGNSAPDKSGLPSDRFSAERTGGSVSTLTIQRTQQEDSAVYLCASSSGTVYNSPLHFGNGTRLTVT.

The CDR3: CASGRDRGNGYTF. In DNA form, the CDR3 reads TGTGCCAGTGGACGGGACAGGGGTAATGGCTACACCTTC. This rearrangement joins TRBV19 to TRBJ1-2, with TRBD1 identical over 10 bases. The CDR3 is made up of 13 amino acids. Germline V lookup: CDR1 LNHDA, CDR2 SQIVND (reference sequence). J gave up 6 bases and V 8 bases, and 6 bases lay outside the gene matches.

CDR3 sequence: CASSLKRNTEAFF. In DNA, the CDR3 is TGTGCCAGCAGCTTGAAGCGGAACACTGAAGCTTTCTTT. The J gene is TRBJ1-1, the V gene TRBV5-4; D ambiguous. CDR1 and CDR2 from the germline V gene are SGHNT and YYREEE (reference sequence). V was cut by 1 base and J by 1 base, with 5 bases left in between. CDR3 length equals 13 residues.

This clone has only a few counts. The V call is TRBV29-1, the J call TRBJ2-2; D ambiguous. The CDR3 has 13 residues. Germline assignment: CDR1 SQVTM and CDR2 ANQGSEA. V gave up 0 bases and J gave up 8 bases, with 10 bases separating them. DNA for the CDR3: TGCAGCGTTGAAGACTTTAGGAGAGGGGAGCTGTTTTTT. It yields the protein CSVEDFRRGELFF.

The J gene is TRBJ1-5, the V gene TRBV6-5; D is perhaps TRBD1 (5 bases). This CDR3 is built from 13 residues. Deletions cut 8 bases from V and 3 bases from J, with 11 bases between. Germline CDR1 reads MNHEY; CDR2 reads SVGAGI. The CDR3 sequence: CASSTAYNQPQHF. The CDR3 region has the DNA TGTGCCAGCTCGACAGCCTACAATCAGCCCCAGCATTTT.

This clone has only a few counts. The chain recombines TRBV29-1 with TRBJ1-1, with a possible D match to TRBD1 (5 bases). Germline values: CDR1 SQVTM, CDR2 ANQGSEA. This CDR3 is built from 13 residues. V was shortened by 4 bases and J by 11 bases, with 20 bases between the two germline ends. CDR3 in amino acids: CSVGLNEGSVAFF. As DNA, the CDR3 is TGCAGCGTTGGCCTTAACGAGGGGTCTGTTGCTTTCTTT.

This chain links TRBV6-5 with TRBJ2-5; maybe TRBD2 (5 bases). This CDR3 spans 14 amino acids. The germline V and J ends were trimmed by 5 bases and 7 bases, with 17 bases remaining between them. Germline CDR1 is MNHEY and CDR2 is SVGAGI. CDR3 region: CASSQSGGKATQYF. CDR3 sequence (DNA): TGTGCCAGCAGTCAGAGCGGTGGGAAAGCGACCCAGTACTTC.

The chain carries TRBV5-1 and TRBJ1-2; tentative D call: TRBD1 (6 bases). The CDR3 loop spans 16 amino acids. Looked up from germline, CDR1 is SGHRS and CDR2 is YFSETQ. With 7 bases removed from V and 4 bases from J, the gap between germline ends came to 23 bases. CDR3 in DNA: TGCGCCAGCCGGAGGGTCCGAGAGGGGGAGAGCTATGGCTACACCTTC. It translates to CASRRVREGESYGYTF.